What follows is one T cell receptor beta chain and its context. Sequencing used immunoSEQ multiplex PCR; TCRdb keeps in-frame clones, though not all of them. The table has roughly 350,000 clones, about 90% seen once. This specimen belongs to a study of blood T cell repertoires in COVID-19. This CDR3 is built from 13 residues. Germline values: CDR1 KGHSY, CDR2 FQNENV. V was cut by 8 bases and J by 1 base, with 11 bases left in between. The clonotype was recovered from a woman between 50 and 59 years old with COVID-19, enrolled during active disease. Sequenced: peripheral blood. The rearrangement links TRBV16 to TRBJ1-1; possibly TRBD1 for D (6 bases). In DNA form, the CDR3 reads TGTGCCAGCGGCACAGGGAAGAACACTGAAGCTTTCTTT. This codes for CASGTGKNTEAFF.